The rows below give T cell receptor beta chains drawn from one sample of a study of cytomegalovirus exposure and HLA in healthy donors. Assay used: immunoSEQ multiplex PCR; TCRdb lists only in-frame clones, some missing. The sample contains 130,000 or so clones, around 77% of which appear only once. Sample: PBMCs. Receptors originate from a male donor in good health and CMV-seropositive. Each CDR3 is given with its conserved first and last residue. The D gene is left open where the match is weak. The size of a clone is reported for some rows only, either as once, few or many, or as a class for expanded clones.

TRBJ2-7 | . | . | TRBV19 | TGTGCCAGTAGCCCTCGTGCCTCCCCGACAGGCGCCTCCTACGAGCAGTACTTC | CASSPRASPTGASYEQYF
TRBJ1-2 | . | . | TRBV9 | TGTGCCAGCAGCGTCGGAGGGGATGGCTACACCTTC | CASSVGGDGYTF
TRBJ2-5 | . | once | TRBV6-5 | TGTGCCAGCAGTTACTCGAGACAGTATCAAGAGACCCAGTACTTC | CASSYSRQYQETQYF
TRBJ2-1 | . | . | TRBV5-1 | TGCGCCAGCAGCCGAGATCTGGAGTCACCGTTCTTC | CASSRDLESPFF
TRBJ2-3 | TRBD2 | . | TRBV15 | TGTGCCACCAGCAGAAATACCGGGACTAGCGGCCCAGATACGCAGTATTTT | CATSRNTGTSGPDTQYF
TRBJ1-1 | . | . | TRBV15 | TGTGCCACCAGCAGACCCCCCGAGGGTTCTGAAGCTTTCTTT | CATSRPPEGSEAFF
TRBJ2-6 | TRBD1 | . | TRBV5-4 | TGTGCCAGCACCGATGGACAGGGGGCTAAGACTGGGGCCAACGTCCTGACTTTC | CASTDGQGAKTGANVLTF
TRBJ1-6 | . | . | TRBV10-3 | TGTGCCATCACCGCCCAGGAGGGCCGGGATTCACCCCTCCACTTT | CAITAQEGRDSPLHF
TRBJ1-5 | . | few | TRBV28 | TGTGCCAGCAGTCGCGGGACTCCAAGCAATCAGCCCCAGCATTTT | CASSRGTPSNQPQHF
TRBJ1-6 | . | . | TRBV27 | TGTGCCAGCAGTTTTCAAATCGGCTATAATTCACCCCTCCACTTT | CASSFQIGYNSPLHF
TRBJ2-2 | . | . | TRBV28 | TGTGCCAGCAGTCTCCCCCGGGGGTTCGGCGGGGAGCTGTTTTTT | CASSLPRGFGGELFF
TRBJ2-2 | . | . | TRBV30 | TGTGCCTGGATAGTCCCCCCTGGGGAGCTGTTTTTT | CAWIVPPGELFF
TRBJ1-4 | . | . | TRBV7-9 | TGTGCCAGCAGCTCATCCGCGGGCCATAGGGAAAAACTGTTTTTT | CASSSSAGHREKLFF
TRBJ1-1 | . | . | TRBV13 | TGTGCCAGCAGCTTAGTACAGGGGAACACTGAAGCTTTCTTT | CASSLVQGNTEAFF
TRBJ2-3 | TRBD2 | . | TRBV10-3 | TGTGCCATCAGTGACTCGGGACGGGAGGGGGATACGCAGTATTTT | CAISDSGREGDTQYF
TRBJ2-1 | TRBD2 | . | TRBV5-4 | TGTGCCAGCAGTAGAGGGACTAGCGGGACCCAAAACTCCTACAATGAGCAGTTCTTC | CASSRGTSGTQNSYNEQFF
TRBJ2-5 | TRBD1 | . | TRBV30 | TGTGCCTGGAGCGGCCGGGACAGGGAGTACTTC | CAWSGRDREYF
TRBJ1-2 | TRBD1 | few | TRBV19 | TGTGCCAGTAGTCCCGACAGGGTTGGCGGCTACACCTTC | CASSPDRVGGYTF
TRBJ2-7 | TRBD2 | . | TRBV6-5 | TGTGCCAGCAGCACCCCTAGCGGACAATCCTACGAGCAGTACTTC | CASSTPSGQSYEQYF
TRBJ1-6 | TRBD1 | . | TRBV4-1 | TGCGCCAGCAGCCAACCGGGTCCGGGACAGGGTTTCCACTTT | CASSQPGPGQGFHF
TRBJ1-1 | TRBD1 | . | TRBV6-5 | TGTGCCAGCAGTTACTCCCAGGGGGACACTGAAGCTTTCTTT | CASSYSQGDTEAFF
TRBJ1-3 | . | few | TRBV5-1 | TGCGCCAGCAGCTTGATCCCAGGGGCCGGAAACACCATATATTTT | CASSLIPGAGNTIYF
TRBJ2-2 | TRBD2 | . | TRBV7-3 | TGTGCCAGCAGCTCCACCGCGGGGGTTCTGGGCACCGGGGAGCTGTTTTTT | CASSSTAGVLGTGELFF
TRBJ2-2 | . | . | TRBV27 | TGTGCCAGCAGTTTAAGACAAGGGGACACCGGGGAGCTGTTTTTT | CASSLRQGDTGELFF
TRBJ2-1 | TRBD2 | . | TRBV15 | TGTGCCACCAGCAGAGGACTAGCGCCCAATGAGCAGTTCTTC | CATSRGLAPNEQFF
TRBJ2-2 | TRBD2 | . | TRBV6-5 | TGTGCCAGCAGTTACATAGGACTAGGAACCGGGGAGCTGTTTTTT | CASSYIGLGTGELFF
TRBJ2-7 | TRBD2 | once | TRBV7-2 | TGTGCCAGCAGCTCTAGCGGCCTCGGGGAGCAGTACTTC | CASSSSGLGEQYF
TRBJ2-7 | TRBD1 | . | TRBV5-1 | TGCGCCAGCAGCCATTCCGGGACAGTTGCCTACGAGCAGTACTTC | CASSHSGTVAYEQYF
TRBJ2-7 | . | . | TRBV13 | TGTGCCAGCAGCTTAGGCCGGGACACCTACGAGCAGTACTTC | CASSLGRDTYEQYF
TRBJ2-4 | . | . | TRBV5-5 | TGTGCCAGCAGCCTAAGGAAGGACACACAAAAAAACATTCAGTACTTC | CASSLRKDTQKNIQYF
TRBJ2-2 | TRBD2 | . | TRBV7-2 | TGTGCCAGCAGCATCCCCCGGGGGGGGCCCTCCGGGGAGCTGTTTTTT | CASSIPRGGPSGELFF
TRBJ2-2 | . | . | TRBV18 | TGTGCCAGCTCACCATTGGGACCGGGCGGGGTGGCGAACACCGGGGAGCTGTTTTTT | CASSPLGPGGVANTGELFF
TRBJ1-1 | . | few | TRBV7-2 | TGTGCCAGCAGCCCATGGGGGAGGGTAGGGAGCACTGAAGCTTTCTTT | CASSPWGRVGSTEAFF
TRBJ2-1 | TRBD2 | . | TRBV11-2 | TGTGCCAGCAGCGCTGGGACTAGCTCCTACAATGAGCAGTTCTTC | CASSAGTSSYNEQFF
TRBJ2-1 | TRBD2 | few | TRBV28 | TGTGCCAGCAGTTTCTTAGCGGGGGGGCCGGGGTTTAGGTGGAATGAGCAGTTCTTC | CASSFLAGGPGFRWNEQFF
TRBJ1-1 | . | few | TRBV7-2 | TGTGCCAGCAGCTTAACTGGGAACACTGAAGCTTTCTTT | CASSLTGNTEAFF
TRBJ1-2 | . | . | TRBV11-2 | TGTGCCAGCAGCTTAGACGGAGCCGGCTATGGCTACACCTTC | CASSLDGAGYGYTF
TRBJ1-6 | TRBD1 | . | TRBV6-5 | TGTGCCAGCAGTTGGGGGACAGGGGGAAGCAATTCACCCCTCCACTTT | CASSWGTGGSNSPLHF
TRBJ1-4 | TRBD1 | . | TRBV10-3 | TGTGCCATCAGTGAGTTTGGACAGGGTGAAGATAGAAAACTGTTTTTT | CAISEFGQGEDRKLFF